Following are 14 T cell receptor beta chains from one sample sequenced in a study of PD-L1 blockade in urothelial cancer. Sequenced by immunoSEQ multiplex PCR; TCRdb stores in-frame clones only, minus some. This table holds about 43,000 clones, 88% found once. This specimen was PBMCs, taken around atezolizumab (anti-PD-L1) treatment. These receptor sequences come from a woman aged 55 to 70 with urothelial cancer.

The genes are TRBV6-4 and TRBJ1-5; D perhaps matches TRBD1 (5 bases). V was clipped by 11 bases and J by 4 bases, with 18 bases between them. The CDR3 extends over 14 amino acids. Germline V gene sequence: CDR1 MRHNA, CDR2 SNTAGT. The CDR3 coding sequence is TGTGCCGCAATTCGTGGGGGACTGAATCAGCCCCAGCATTTT. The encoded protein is CAAIRGGLNQPQHF.

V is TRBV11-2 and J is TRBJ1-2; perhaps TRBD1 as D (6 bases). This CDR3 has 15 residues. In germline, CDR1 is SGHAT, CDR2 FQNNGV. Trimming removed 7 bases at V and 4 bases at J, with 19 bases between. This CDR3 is CASILIPGDIYGYTF. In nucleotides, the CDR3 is TGTGCCAGCATCCTTATCCCCGGGGACATCTATGGCTACACCTTC.

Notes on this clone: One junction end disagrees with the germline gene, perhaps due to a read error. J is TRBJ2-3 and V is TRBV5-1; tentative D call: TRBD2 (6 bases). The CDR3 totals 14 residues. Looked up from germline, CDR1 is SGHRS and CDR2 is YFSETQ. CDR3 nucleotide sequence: TGCGCCAGCAGTTTGGGACTCCGAACAGATACGCAGTATTTT. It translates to CASSLGLRTDTQYF.

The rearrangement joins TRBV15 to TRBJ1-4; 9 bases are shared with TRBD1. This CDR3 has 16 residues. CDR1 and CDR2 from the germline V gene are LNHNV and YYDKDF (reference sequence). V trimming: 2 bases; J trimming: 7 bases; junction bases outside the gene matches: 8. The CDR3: CATSRRTGAQGEKLFF. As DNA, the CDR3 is TGTGCCACCAGCAGACGGACAGGGGCCCAGGGTGAAAAACTGTTTTTT.

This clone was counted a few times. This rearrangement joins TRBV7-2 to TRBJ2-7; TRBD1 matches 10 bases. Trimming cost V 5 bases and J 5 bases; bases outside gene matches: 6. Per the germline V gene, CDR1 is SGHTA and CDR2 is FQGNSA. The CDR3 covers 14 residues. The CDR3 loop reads CASSRDRGLDEQYF. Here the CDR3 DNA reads TGTGCCAGCAGCCGTGACAGGGGGCTCGACGAGCAGTACTTC.

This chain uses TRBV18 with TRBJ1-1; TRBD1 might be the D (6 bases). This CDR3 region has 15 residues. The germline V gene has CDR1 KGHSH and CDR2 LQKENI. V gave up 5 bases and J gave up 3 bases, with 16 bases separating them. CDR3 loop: CASSILQGRDTEAFF. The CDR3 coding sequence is TGTGCCAGCTCAATCCTACAGGGTAGAGACACTGAAGCTTTCTTT.

The DNA for the CDR3 is TGTGCCAGCTCACTGGCGAGCGGGGGGATCAACACCGGGGAGCTGTTTTTT. Its protein product is CASSLASGGINTGELFF. The V gene is TRBV18, the J gene TRBJ2-2; 9 nucleotides line up with TRBD2. The length of the CDR3 is 17 residues. Germline CDR1 KGHSH, CDR2 LQKENI. With 4 bases clipped from V and 2 bases from J, the junction kept 8 bases outside the gene matches.

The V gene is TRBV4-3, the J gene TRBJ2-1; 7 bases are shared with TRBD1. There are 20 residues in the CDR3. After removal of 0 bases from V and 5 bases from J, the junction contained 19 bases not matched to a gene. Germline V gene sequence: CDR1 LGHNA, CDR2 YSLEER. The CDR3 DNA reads TGCGCCAGCAGCCAAGATCCCGGGACAGTTGAGCTGTGGGGCGACAATGAGCAGTTCTTC. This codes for CASSQDPGTVELWGDNEQFF.

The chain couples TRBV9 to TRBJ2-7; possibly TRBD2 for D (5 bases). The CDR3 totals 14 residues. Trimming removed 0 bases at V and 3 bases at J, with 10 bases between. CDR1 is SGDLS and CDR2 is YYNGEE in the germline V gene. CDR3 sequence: CASSVGNGGYEQYF. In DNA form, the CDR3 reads TGTGCCAGCAGCGTAGGGAACGGAGGCTACGAGCAGTACTTC.

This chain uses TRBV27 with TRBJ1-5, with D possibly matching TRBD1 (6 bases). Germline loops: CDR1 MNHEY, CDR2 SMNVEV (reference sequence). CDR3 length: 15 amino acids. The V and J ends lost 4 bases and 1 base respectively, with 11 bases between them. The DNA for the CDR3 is TGTGCCAGCAGTTCCGACAGGTTGAGCAATCAGCCCCAGCATTTT. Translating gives CASSSDRLSNQPQHF.

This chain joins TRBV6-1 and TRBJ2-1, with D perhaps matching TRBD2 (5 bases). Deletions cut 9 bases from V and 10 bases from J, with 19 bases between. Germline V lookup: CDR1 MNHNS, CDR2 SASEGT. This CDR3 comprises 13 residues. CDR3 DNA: TGTGCCAGTACGGGAACACTTTTAGGGGAGCAGTTCTTC. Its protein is CASTGTLLGEQFF.

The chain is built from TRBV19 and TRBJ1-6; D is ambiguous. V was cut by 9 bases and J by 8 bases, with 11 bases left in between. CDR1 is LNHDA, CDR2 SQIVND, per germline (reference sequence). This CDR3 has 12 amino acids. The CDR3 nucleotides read TGTGCCAGCCGCGGGGATGATTCACCCCTCCACTTT. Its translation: CASRGDDSPLHF.

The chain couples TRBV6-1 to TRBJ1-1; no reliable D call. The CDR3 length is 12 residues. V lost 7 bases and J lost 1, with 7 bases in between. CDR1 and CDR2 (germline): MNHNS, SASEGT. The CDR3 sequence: CASTMANTEAFF. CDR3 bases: TGTGCCAGCACGATGGCGAACACTGAAGCTTTCTTT.

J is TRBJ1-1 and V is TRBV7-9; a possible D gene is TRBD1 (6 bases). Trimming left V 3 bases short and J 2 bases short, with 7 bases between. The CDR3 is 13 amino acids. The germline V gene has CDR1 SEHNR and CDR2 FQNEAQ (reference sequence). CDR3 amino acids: CASSLGANTEAFF. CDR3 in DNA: TGTGCCAGCAGCTTGGGGGCCAACACTGAAGCTTTCTTT.